This T cell receptor (beta chain) was identified in a study of T cell responses to AZD1222 COVID-19 vaccine. This CDR3 has 14 residues. V gave up 5 bases and J gave up 7 bases, with 14 bases separating them. Per the germline V gene, CDR1 is SEHNR and CDR2 is FQNEAQ (reference sequence). Generated by immunoSEQ multiplex PCR, the TCRdb table keeps only in-frame clones and is missing some. The table includes some 190,000 clones, around 94% detected once. The TCR originated in an adult in good health. The rearrangement uses TRBV7-9 and TRBJ1-4; D might be TRBD1 (5 bases). Specimen: peripheral blood, collected on day 0 of AZD1222 vaccination. The CDR3 loop reads CASSPQARSEKLFF. CDR3 sequence (DNA): TGTGCCAGCAGCCCACAGGCCCGTAGTGAAAAACTGTTTTTT.